These 21 T cell receptor beta chains were sequenced from one sample in a study of blood T cell repertoires in COVID-19. Method: immunoSEQ multiplex PCR; TCRdb's copy keeps in-frame clones and lacks some. The repertoire holds approximately 330,000 clones, with around 90% as singletons. The sequencing input was peripheral blood. The source of these receptors is a young man with COVID-19, enrolled during active disease.

The chain couples TRBV6-5 to TRBJ2-4; 9 bases match TRBD2. V lost 2 bases and J lost 1; bases outside the gene matches: 3. The V gene's germline CDR1 is MNHEY and CDR2 SVGAGI. The length of the CDR3 is 16 residues. The CDR3: CASSYMAGGAKNIQYF. CDR3 sequence (DNA): TGTGCCAGCAGTTACATGGCGGGAGGGGCCAAAAACATTCAGTACTTC.

The chain recombines TRBV6-2 or TRBV6-3 with TRBJ1-2, with TRBD1 identical over 7 bases. This CDR3 is 14 amino acids long. CDR1 and CDR2 (germline): MNHEY, SVGEGT. V was clipped by 4 bases and J by 3 bases; unmatched bases: 5. The CDR3 sequence: CASSSPTGYYGYTF. The CDR3 region has the DNA TGTGCCAGCAGTTCGCCGACAGGGTACTATGGCTACACCTTC.

This chain uses TRBV7-2 with TRBJ1-2, with 7 bases fitting TRBD1. The V and J ends lost 3 bases and 4 bases, in that order; junction bases with no gene match: 5. Looked up from germline, CDR1 is SGHTA and CDR2 is FQGNSA. The CDR3 length is 14 residues. CDR3: CASSLGGQLYGYTF. In DNA, the CDR3 is TGTGCCAGCAGCTTGGGGGGACAGCTCTATGGCTACACCTTC.

The V and J genes are TRBV7-9 and TRBJ2-3; 11 positions agree with TRBD1. Germline V gene sequence: CDR1 SEHNR, CDR2 FQNEAQ (reference sequence). The length of the CDR3 is 16 residues. The V and J ends lost 3 bases and 4 bases, in that order; junction bases with no gene match: 6. In DNA, the CDR3 is TGTGCCAGCAGCTTGGATCCGGGACAGGGGGCAGATACGCAGTATTTT. Translation gives CASSLDPGQGADTQYF. The entire variable domain, with the rest obtained from reference TRBV7-9 and TRBJ2-3, is as follows: DTGVSQNPRHKITKRGQNVTFRCDPISEHNRLYWYRQTLGQGPEFLTYFQNEAQLEKSRLLSDRFSAERPKGSFSTLEIQRTEQGDSAMYLCASSLDPGQGADTQYFGPGTRLTVL.

This CDR3 is CAWTPSPYRQFF. Written as DNA, the CDR3 is TGTGCCTGGACCCCCTCTCCGTACAGGCAGTTCTTC. This chain links TRBV30 with TRBJ2-1; D is unresolved. This CDR3 spans 12 amino acids. V shed 4 bases and J shed 12 bases, with 16 bases lying between them. Per germline, CDR1 GTSNPN and CDR2 SVGIG (reference sequence).

The J gene is TRBJ1-5, the V gene TRBV27; unclear D gene. V was trimmed by 3 bases and J by 1 base, leaving 7 bases between them. The germline V gene has CDR1 MNHEY and CDR2 SMNVEV (reference sequence). The CDR3 is 14 residues long. The CDR3 here is CASSFLRSNQPQHF. The DNA for the CDR3 is TGTGCCAGCAGTTTTTTACGGAGCAATCAGCCCCAGCATTTT.

For the CDR3, the DNA is TGTGCCAGCAGTGAATATTCTGGACTAGCGGGGGCCAATGAGCAGTTCTTC. This codes for CASSEYSGLAGANEQFF. The chain is built from TRBV6-1 and TRBJ2-1, with 13 bases matching TRBD2. This CDR3 contains 17 residues. V shed 2 bases, J shed 6 bases, and the junction held 7 bases outside the gene matches. The germline V gene encodes CDR1 MNHNS and CDR2 SASEGT.

With respect to this clone: The identical CDR3 is also encoded by other nucleotide sequences in the sample. The chain recombines TRBV7-9 with TRBJ2-7; a possible D gene is TRBD1 (6 bases). Trimming removed 1 base at V and 2 bases at J, with 12 bases between. The CDR3 totals 15 residues. Germline V CDR1 and CDR2: SEHNR, FQNEAQ (reference sequence). In DNA form, the CDR3 reads TGTGCCAGCAGCTTAGTTGGGCAGGGGACCTACGAGCAGTACTTC. Its translation is CASSLVGQGTYEQYF.

The V and J genes are TRBV23-1 and TRBJ2-5, with a tentative D call TRBD2 (5 bases). TRBV23-1 is annotated as an ORF whose role is uncertain. This CDR3 has 13 residues. V was clipped by 2 bases and J by 9 bases, with 13 bases between them. For the CDR3, the DNA is TGCGCCAGCAGTCAAGATGGCCCAGCGGCCCAGTACTTC. Amino acid sequence: CASSQDGPAAQYF.

This chain joins TRBV11-2 and TRBJ1-2; 9 bases align to TRBD1. The CDR3 totals 14 residues. CDR1 is SGHAT, CDR2 FQNNGV, per germline. With 0 bases clipped from V and 7 bases from J, the junction kept 3 bases outside the gene matches. The CDR3 region is CASSLDRDRVGYTF. In DNA form, the CDR3 reads TGTGCCAGCAGCTTAGATCGGGACAGGGTTGGCTACACCTTC.

Remarks on this clone: One end of the junction fails to match germline, which may point to a read error. V is TRBV7-3 and J is TRBJ2-1; the match to TRBD2 covers 11 bases. The CDR3 length is 15 residues. In germline, CDR1 is SGHTA, CDR2 FQGTGA. CDR3 region: CASSVTSGRRNEQFF. The CDR3 nucleotides are TGTGCCAGCAGCGTAACTAGCGGGAGAAGGAATGAGCAGTTCTTC.

This clone showed up just a few times. This chain uses TRBV12-3 or TRBV12-4 with TRBJ2-2; no definite D call. The CDR3 spans 12 residues. V gave up 5 bases and J gave up 5 bases, with 6 bases separating them. The DNA of the CDR3 is TGTGCCAGCAGTCTTCGGACCGGGGAGCTGTTTTTT. Protein: CASSLRTGELFF.

The chain links TRBV4-2 to TRBJ1-4; 9 bases agree with TRBD1. The J segment lost 8 bases and the V segment lost 5 bases, leaving 6 bases of the junction unmatched. Germline-derived CDR1 and CDR2 are LGHNA and YNFKEQ. The CDR3 is 14 amino acids. The CDR3 DNA sequence: TGTGCCAGCAGCACCGGACAGGGGACAGAAAAACTGTTTTTT. The encoded protein is CASSTGQGTEKLFF.

The chain carries TRBV10-3 and TRBJ2-7; D not resolved. The CDR3 loop spans 13 amino acids. The germline V gene encodes CDR1 ENHRY and CDR2 SYGVKD. V lost 6 bases to trimming and J lost 2 bases, with 11 bases between them. The CDR3 region is CAIRGDITYEQYF. As DNA, the CDR3 is TGTGCCATCAGGGGTGACATTACCTACGAGCAGTACTTC.

This chain connects TRBV11-2 to TRBJ2-5; 12 bases match TRBD2. V lost 1 base and J lost 2; bases outside the gene matches: 5. CDR1 and CDR2 from the germline V gene are SGHAT and FQNNGV. The CDR3 extends over 17 amino acids. CDR3 loop: CASSLGLAGATQETQYF. In DNA form, the CDR3 reads TGTGCCAGCAGCTTAGGACTAGCGGGGGCCACACAAGAGACCCAGTACTTC.

This chain connects TRBV28 to TRBJ2-7; TRBD1 might be the D (6 bases). From germline, CDR1 is MDHEN and CDR2 SYDVKM. Trimming left V 6 bases short and J 10 bases short, with 13 bases between. This CDR3 has 11 amino acids. This CDR3 is CASRRRQAQYF. In nucleotides, the CDR3 is TGTGCCAGCAGGCGAAGACAGGCCCAGTACTTC.

The genes are TRBV3-1 (or the pseudogene TRBV3-2) and TRBJ2-1; D not resolved. There are 13 residues in the CDR3. Germline CDR1 and CDR2: LGHDT and YNNKEL (reference sequence). Trimming cost V 0 bases and J 7 bases, with 7 bases left between them. The CDR3: CASSQDPRNEQFF. DNA for the CDR3: TGTGCCAGCAGCCAAGACCCCAGAAATGAGCAGTTCTTC.

The chain combines TRBV10-3 with TRBJ1-2; tentative D call: TRBD1 (5 bases). Germline CDR1 is ENHRY and CDR2 is SYGVKD. The CDR3 totals 14 residues. V lost 1 base and J lost 7, with 13 bases in between. The CDR3 is CAISELVGALGYTF. The CDR3 DNA sequence: TGTGCCATCAGTGAGTTAGTAGGGGCTCTTGGCTACACCTTC.

The V call is TRBV5-6, the J call TRBJ1-1; 7 positions agree with TRBD1. This CDR3 spans 15 amino acids. Germline CDR1 and CDR2: SGHDT and YYEEEE. The junction had 17 bases not matched to a gene; V was cut back by 5 bases and J by 10 bases. The CDR3 loop reads CASRRQGGNAFGAFF. DNA of the CDR3: TGTGCCAGCAGGCGACAGGGCGGGAATGCTTTTGGAGCTTTCTTT.

The genes are TRBV10-2 and TRBJ1-2; D is perhaps TRBD1 (6 bases). The CDR3 has 16 amino acids. Trimming pared 0 bases from V and 2 bases from J, leaving 13 bases between. The germline V gene encodes CDR1 WSHSY and CDR2 SAAADI. In DNA, the CDR3 is TGCGCCAGCAGTGAGTCCCCAGACAGGCGGAACTATGGCTACACCTTC. It yields the protein CASSESPDRRNYGYTF.

V gene TRBV6-2 or TRBV6-3 combines with J gene TRBJ1-6; 7 bases match TRBD1. V shed 0 bases and J 7 bases; nucleotides not matched to a gene: 0. The V gene's germline CDR1 is MNHEY and CDR2 SVGEGT. CDR3 size: 14 residues. CDR3 sequence (DNA): TGTGCCAGCAGTTACTCGACAGGGAATTCACCCCTCCACTTT. This translates into CASSYSTGNSPLHF.